This record covers a single T cell receptor beta chain. This sample was taken from a study of control samples from healthy donors and cancer patients. Per germline, CDR1 SGHNT and CDR2 YYREEE (reference sequence). Deletions cut 0 bases from V and 2 bases from J, with 8 bases between. The CDR3 is made up of 14 amino acids. Clones were read by immunoSEQ multiplex PCR, and TCRdb kept only the in-frame ones, dropping some. The table lists more than 120,000 clones, more than 85% of them singletons. The specimen was blood. The chain carries TRBV5-4 and TRBJ2-5, with D hard to call. This sequence originates from a man aged 25-45 years in good health. The CDR3 region has the DNA TGTGCCAGCAGCTTGGAGGCACTGCAAGAGACCCAGTACTTC. Its protein is CASSLEALQETQYF.